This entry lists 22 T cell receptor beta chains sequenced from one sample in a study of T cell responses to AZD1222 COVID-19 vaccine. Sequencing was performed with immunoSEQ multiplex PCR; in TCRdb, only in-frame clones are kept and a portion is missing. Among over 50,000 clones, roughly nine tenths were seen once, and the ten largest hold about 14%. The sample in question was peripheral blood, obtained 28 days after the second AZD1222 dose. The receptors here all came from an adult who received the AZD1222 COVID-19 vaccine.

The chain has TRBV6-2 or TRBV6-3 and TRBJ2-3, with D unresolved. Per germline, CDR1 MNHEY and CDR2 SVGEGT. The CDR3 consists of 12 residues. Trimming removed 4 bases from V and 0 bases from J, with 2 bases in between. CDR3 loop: CASSFSTDTQYF. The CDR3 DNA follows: TGTGCCAGCAGTTTTAGCACAGATACGCAGTATTTT.

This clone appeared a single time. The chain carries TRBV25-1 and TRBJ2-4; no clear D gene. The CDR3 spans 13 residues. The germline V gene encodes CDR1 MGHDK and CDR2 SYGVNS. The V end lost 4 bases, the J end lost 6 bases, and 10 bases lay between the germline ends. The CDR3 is CASSALTGNIQYF. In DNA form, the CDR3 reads TGTGCCAGCAGTGCCCTGACGGGAAACATTCAGTACTTC. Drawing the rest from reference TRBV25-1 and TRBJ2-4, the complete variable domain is EADIYQTPRYLVIGTGKKITLECSQTMGHDKMYWYQQDPGMELHLIHYSYGVNSTEKGDLSSESTVSRIRTEHFPLTLESARPSHTSQYLCASSALTGNIQYFGAGTRLSVL.

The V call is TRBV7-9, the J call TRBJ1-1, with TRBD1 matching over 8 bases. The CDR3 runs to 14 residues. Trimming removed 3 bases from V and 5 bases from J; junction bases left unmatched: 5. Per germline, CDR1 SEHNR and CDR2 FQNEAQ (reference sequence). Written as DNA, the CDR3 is TGTGCCAGCAGCTTCGGACAGGGAGGAACTGAAGCTTTCTTT. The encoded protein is CASSFGQGGTEAFF.

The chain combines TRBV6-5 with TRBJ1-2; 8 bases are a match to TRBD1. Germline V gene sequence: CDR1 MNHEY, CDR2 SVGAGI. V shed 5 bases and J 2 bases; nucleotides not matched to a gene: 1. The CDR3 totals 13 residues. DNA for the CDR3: TGTGCCAGCAGTCAGGGGGCCAACTATGGCTACACCTTC. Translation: CASSQGANYGYTF.

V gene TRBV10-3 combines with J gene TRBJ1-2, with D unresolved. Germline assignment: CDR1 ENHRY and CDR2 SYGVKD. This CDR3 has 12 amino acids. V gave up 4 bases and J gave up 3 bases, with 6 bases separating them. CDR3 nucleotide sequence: TGTGCCATCAGTGTCGGTGACTATGGCTACACCTTC. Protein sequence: CAISVGDYGYTF.

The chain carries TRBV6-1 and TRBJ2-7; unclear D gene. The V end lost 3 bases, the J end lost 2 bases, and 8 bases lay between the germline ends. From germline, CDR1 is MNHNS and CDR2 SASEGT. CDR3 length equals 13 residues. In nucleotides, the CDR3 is TGTGCCAGCAGTGAGGTTGGCCCCTACGAGCAGTACTTC. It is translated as CASSEVGPYEQYF.

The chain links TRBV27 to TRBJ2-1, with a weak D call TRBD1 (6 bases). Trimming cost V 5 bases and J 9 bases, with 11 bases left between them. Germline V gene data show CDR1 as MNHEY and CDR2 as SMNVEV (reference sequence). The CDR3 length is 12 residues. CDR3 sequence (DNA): TGTGCCAGCAGTCCCAGAGGGGGTGAGCAGTTCTTC. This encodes CASSPRGGEQFF.

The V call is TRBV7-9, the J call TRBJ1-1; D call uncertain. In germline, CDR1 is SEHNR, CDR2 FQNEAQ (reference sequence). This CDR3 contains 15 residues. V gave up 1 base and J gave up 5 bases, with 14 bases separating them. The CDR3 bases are TGTGCCAGCAGCTTAGGGAGTATCAGTCGTACTGAAGCTTTCTTT. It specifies CASSLGSISRTEAFF.

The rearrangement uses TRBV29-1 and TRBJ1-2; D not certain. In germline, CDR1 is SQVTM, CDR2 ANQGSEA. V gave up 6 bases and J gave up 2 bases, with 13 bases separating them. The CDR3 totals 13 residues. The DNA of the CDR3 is TGCAGCGTCGGGGTCGACCGAAACTATGGCTACACCTTC. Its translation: CSVGVDRNYGYTF. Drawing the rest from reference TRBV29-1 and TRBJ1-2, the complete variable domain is SAVISQKPSRDICQRGTSLTIQCQVDSQVTMMFWYRQQPGQSLTLIATANQGSEATYESGFVIDKFPISRPNLTFSTLTVSNMSPEDSSIYLCSVGVDRNYGYTFGSGTRLTVV.

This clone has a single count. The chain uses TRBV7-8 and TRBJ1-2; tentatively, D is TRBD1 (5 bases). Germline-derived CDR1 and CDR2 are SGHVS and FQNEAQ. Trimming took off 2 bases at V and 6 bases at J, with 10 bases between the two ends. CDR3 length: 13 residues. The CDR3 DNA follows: TGTGCCAGCAGCTTACAGGGAGTCGATGGCTACACCTTC. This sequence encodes CASSLQGVDGYTF.

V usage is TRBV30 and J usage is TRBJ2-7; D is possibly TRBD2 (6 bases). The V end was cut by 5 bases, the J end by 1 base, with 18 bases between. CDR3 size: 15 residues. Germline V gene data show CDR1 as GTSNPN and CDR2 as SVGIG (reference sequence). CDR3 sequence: CAWGGSSGSSYEQYF. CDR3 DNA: TGTGCCTGGGGGGGGAGTAGCGGATCTTCCTACGAGCAGTACTTC.

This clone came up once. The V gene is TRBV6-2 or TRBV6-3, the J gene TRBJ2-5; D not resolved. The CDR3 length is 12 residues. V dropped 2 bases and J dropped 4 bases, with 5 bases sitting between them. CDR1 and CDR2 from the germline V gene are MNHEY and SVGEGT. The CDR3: CASSYVRETQYF. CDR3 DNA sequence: TGTGCCAGCAGTTACGTGAGAGAGACCCAGTACTTC.

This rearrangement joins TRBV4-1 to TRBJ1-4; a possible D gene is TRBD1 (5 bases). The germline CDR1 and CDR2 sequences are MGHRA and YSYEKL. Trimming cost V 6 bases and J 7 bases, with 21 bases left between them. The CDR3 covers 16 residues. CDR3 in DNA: TGCGCCAGCAGACCTAGAACGACAGAGGGCCCTGAAAAACTGTTTTTT. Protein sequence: CASRPRTTEGPEKLFF.

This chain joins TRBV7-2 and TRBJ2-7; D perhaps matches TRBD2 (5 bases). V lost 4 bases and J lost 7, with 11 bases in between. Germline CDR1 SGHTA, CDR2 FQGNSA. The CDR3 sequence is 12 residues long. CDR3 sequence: CASSSTRKEQYF. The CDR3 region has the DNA TGTGCCAGCAGCTCCACTAGGAAGGAGCAGTACTTC.

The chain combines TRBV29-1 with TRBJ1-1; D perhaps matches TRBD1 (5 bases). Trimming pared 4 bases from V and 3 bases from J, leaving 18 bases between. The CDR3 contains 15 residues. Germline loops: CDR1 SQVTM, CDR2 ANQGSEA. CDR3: CSVGGTTRGYTEAFF. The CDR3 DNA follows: TGCAGCGTTGGGGGGACGACCAGAGGTTACACTGAAGCTTTCTTT.

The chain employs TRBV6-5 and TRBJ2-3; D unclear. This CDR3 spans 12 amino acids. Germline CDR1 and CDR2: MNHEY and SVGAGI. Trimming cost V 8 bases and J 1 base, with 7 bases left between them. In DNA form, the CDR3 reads TGTGCCAGCCGGTCAGGCACAGATACGCAGTATTTT. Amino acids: CASRSGTDTQYF.

CDR3 bases: TGTGCCAGCAGCTCGGGACAGGGTATTGTTACAGATACGCAGTATTTT. Translated, it gives CASSSGQGIVTDTQYF. The chain carries TRBV9 and TRBJ2-3, with 9 bases identical to TRBD1. Unmatched junction bases numbered 9, after V lost 4 bases and J lost 3 bases. This CDR3 is 16 amino acids long. Germline values: CDR1 SGDLS, CDR2 YYNGEE.

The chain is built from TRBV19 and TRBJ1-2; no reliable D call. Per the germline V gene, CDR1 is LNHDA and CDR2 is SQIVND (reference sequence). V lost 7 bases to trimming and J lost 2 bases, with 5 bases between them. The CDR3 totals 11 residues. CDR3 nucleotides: TGTGCCAGTAATGCGAACTATGGCTACACCTTC. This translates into CASNANYGYTF. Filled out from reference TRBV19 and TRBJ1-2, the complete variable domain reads DGGITQSPKYLFRKEGQNVTLSCEQNLNHDAMYWYRQDPGQGLRLIYYSQIVNDFQKGDIAEGYSVSREKKESFPLTVTSAQKNPTAFYLCASNANYGYTFGSGTRLTVV.

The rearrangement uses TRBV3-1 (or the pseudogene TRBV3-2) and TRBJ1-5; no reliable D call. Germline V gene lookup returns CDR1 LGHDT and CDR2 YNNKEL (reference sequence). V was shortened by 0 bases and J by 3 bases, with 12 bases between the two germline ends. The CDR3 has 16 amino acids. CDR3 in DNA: TGTGCCAGCAGCCAAGATGGTGGACGGAACAATCAGCCCCAGCATTTT. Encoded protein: CASSQDGGRNNQPQHF.

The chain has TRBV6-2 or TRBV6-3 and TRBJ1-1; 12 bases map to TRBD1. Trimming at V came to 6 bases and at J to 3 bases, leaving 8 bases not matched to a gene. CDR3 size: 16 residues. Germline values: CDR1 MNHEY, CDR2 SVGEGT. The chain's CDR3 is CASSRGQGARYTEAFF. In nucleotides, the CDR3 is TGTGCCAGCAGCCGGGGACAGGGGGCGAGGTACACTGAAGCTTTCTTT.

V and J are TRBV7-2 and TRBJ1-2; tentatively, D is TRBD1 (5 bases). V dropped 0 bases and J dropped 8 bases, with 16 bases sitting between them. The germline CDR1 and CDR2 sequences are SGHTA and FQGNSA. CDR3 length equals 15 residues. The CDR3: CASSLAQIQEGGYTF. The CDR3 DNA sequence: TGTGCCAGCAGCTTAGCGCAAATCCAAGAGGGGGGCTACACCTTC.

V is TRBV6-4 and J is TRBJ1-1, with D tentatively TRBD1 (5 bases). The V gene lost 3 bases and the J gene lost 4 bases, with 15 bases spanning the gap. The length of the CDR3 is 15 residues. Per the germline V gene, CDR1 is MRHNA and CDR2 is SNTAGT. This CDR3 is CASSETGGESTEAFF. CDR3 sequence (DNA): TGTGCCAGCAGTGAAACCGGGGGGGAGAGCACTGAAGCTTTCTTT.